The subject of this entry is one T cell receptor beta chain. Its antigen is unknown. Its ends do not fully match the called genes, so a read error is possible. PCR involved 60 Vbeta and 13 Jbeta primers. Clones were sequenced by immunoSEQ multiplex PCR, and TCRdb holds only the in-frame ones, with some missing. The data hold under 200,000 clones, with more than 70% observed a single time. These data come from a study of cytomegalovirus exposure and HLA in healthy donors. Study observations and caveats: By a later analysis, the bulk of CMV-associated TCR beta chains appeared HLA-restricted. Earlier findings revealed that most TCR beta V segments proved productive either about 87% or about 30% of the time. In a later analysis, V- and J-gene trimming of beta chains associated with a DCLRE1C missense variant, replicated independently. The classifier was said to identify cytomegalovirus status with high specificity and sensitivity.

CDR1 is SEHNR and CDR2 is FQNEAQ in the germline V gene (reference sequence). The CDR3 extends over 12 amino acids. The sequenced sample consisted of PBMCs. The genes are TRBV7-9 and TRBJ2-7, with no clear D. This receptor was obtained from a male donor in good health and CMV-seronegative. CDR3 DNA: TGTTCCAGCAGCTTAGATATTTCCGAGCAGTACTTC. As protein: CSSSLDISEQYF.